This passage covers 22 T cell receptor beta chains from one sample sequenced in a study of T cell responses to AZD1222 COVID-19 vaccine. Clones were sequenced by immunoSEQ multiplex PCR, and TCRdb holds only the in-frame ones, with some missing. The sample has roughly 150,000 clones, roughly nine tenths seen once. The specimen was peripheral blood, collected 28 days after the second AZD1222 dose. The receptors were sampled from an adult who received the AZD1222 COVID-19 vaccine.

The chain uses TRBV6-5 and TRBJ1-1; maybe TRBD1 (5 bases). With 7 bases removed from V and 1 base from J, the gap between germline ends came to 13 bases. CDR3 length: 14 residues. Germline V gene lookup returns CDR1 MNHEY and CDR2 SVGAGI. CDR3: CASTPGGGNTEAFF. The CDR3 region has the DNA TGTGCCAGCACCCCTGGGGGGGGGAACACTGAAGCTTTCTTT.

This chain connects TRBV27 to TRBJ1-3; tentative D call: TRBD1 (5 bases). V dropped 5 bases and J dropped 0 bases, with 8 bases sitting between them. CDR1 and CDR2 (germline): MNHEY, SMNVEV (reference sequence). The CDR3 is 14 residues long. CDR3 residues: CASSRQGSGNTIYF. As DNA, the CDR3 is TGTGCCAGCAGTAGGCAGGGCTCTGGAAACACCATATATTTT.

This clone was counted only a few times. The chain couples TRBV18 to TRBJ2-1; TRBD2 might be the D (6 bases). Germline CDR1 is KGHSH and CDR2 is LQKENI. Trimming took 4 bases from V and 6 from J, leaving 13 bases between them. This CDR3 is built from 14 residues. This CDR3 reads CASSQSPGGNEQFF. In DNA, the CDR3 is TGTGCCAGCTCACAGTCGCCCGGGGGCAATGAGCAGTTCTTC.

The chain joins TRBV5-6 to TRBJ1-2, with D possibly matching TRBD1 (5 bases). This CDR3 is built from 15 residues. Trimming took off 4 bases at V and 4 bases at J, with 17 bases between the two ends. Germline CDR1 reads SGHDT; CDR2 reads YYEEEE. Here the CDR3 reads CASSPSSGNLYGYTF. CDR3 nucleotides: TGTGCCAGCAGCCCGAGTTCAGGGAACCTCTATGGCTACACCTTC.

The genes are TRBV6-2 or TRBV6-3 and TRBJ2-7; no firm D call. The CDR3 length is 14 residues. Trimming removed 6 bases at V and 6 bases at J, with 18 bases between. Germline CDR1 and CDR2: MNHEY and SVGEGT. The CDR3: CASSPRLPSGEQYF. The CDR3 DNA sequence: TGTGCCAGCAGCCCCCGACTCCCTAGTGGCGAGCAGTACTTC.

The V call is TRBV3-1 (or the pseudogene TRBV3-2), the J call TRBJ2-3, with TRBD2 identical over 7 bases. The CDR3 length is 14 residues. With V trimmed by 1 base and J by 7 bases, 5 bases remained unmatched. CDR1 is LGHDT, CDR2 YNNKEL, per germline (reference sequence). For the CDR3, the DNA is TGTGCCAGCAGCCAAGGGGTGGGAGGGTATACGCAGTATTTT. Amino acid sequence: CASSQGVGGYTQYF.

The rearrangement uses TRBV6-5 and TRBJ2-2; possible D gene TRBD1, 6 bases. Germline V gene data show CDR1 as MNHEY and CDR2 as SVGAGI. The CDR3 is 15 amino acids. Trimming removed 2 bases from V and 4 bases from J, with 11 bases in between. The CDR3 spells CASSYEAGVTGELFF. The CDR3 nucleotides read TGTGCCAGCAGTTACGAGGCAGGGGTCACCGGGGAGCTGTTTTTT.

This chain connects TRBV3-1 (or the pseudogene TRBV3-2) to TRBJ2-3; perhaps TRBD2 as D (7 bases). V lost 3 bases to trimming and J lost 5 bases, with 18 bases between them. CDR1 is LGHDT and CDR2 is YNNKEL in the germline V gene (reference sequence). This CDR3 comprises 16 residues. CDR3 sequence: CASSHQAGKGVDTQYF. The CDR3 bases are TGTGCCAGCAGCCACCAAGCGGGAAAGGGGGTAGATACGCAGTATTTT.

The gene calls are TRBV2 and TRBJ2-1; 7 bases line up with TRBD1. The CDR3 is made up of 17 amino acids. V shed 1 base, J shed 1 base, and the junction held 7 bases outside the gene matches. CDR1 is SNHLY and CDR2 is FYNNEI in the germline V gene. The DNA for the CDR3 is TGTGCCAGCAGTGAAGTTCCAGGGACAGAATCCTACAATGAGCAGTTCTTC. It codes for CASSEVPGTESYNEQFF.

This rearrangement joins TRBV5-4 to TRBJ2-1; 9 bases are shared with TRBD2. CDR1 SGHNT and CDR2 YYREEE come from the germline V gene (reference sequence). The junction had 7 bases not matched to a gene; V was cut back by 1 base and J by 5 bases. The CDR3 spans 16 residues. The CDR3 nucleotides are TGTGCCAGCAGCTTGTGGGCTAGCGGGGTAAACAATGAGCAGTTCTTC. As protein: CASSLWASGVNNEQFF.

V gene TRBV5-6 combines with J gene TRBJ1-1; TRBD1 matches at 9 bases. This CDR3 contains 15 residues. The V gene's germline CDR1 is SGHDT and CDR2 YYEEEE. The J segment lost 10 bases and the V segment lost 4 bases, leaving 14 bases of the junction unmatched. DNA of the CDR3: TGTGCCAGCAGCCCGACCCGACAGGGGGGAAAGGTAGCTTTCTTT. Translating gives CASSPTRQGGKVAFF.

This clone was seen only once. The V and J genes are TRBV7-9 and TRBJ1-4; TRBD1 might be the D (5 bases). The CDR3 totals 15 residues. V lost 1 base to trimming and J lost 7 bases, with 13 bases between them. Germline V gene data show CDR1 as SEHNR and CDR2 as FQNEAQ (reference sequence). The CDR3 spells CASSLEGLGREKLFF. In DNA, the CDR3 is TGTGCCAGCAGCTTAGAGGGACTAGGGCGTGAAAAACTGTTTTTT.

The rearrangement joins TRBV7-9 to TRBJ1-1, with D perhaps TRBD1 (6 bases). Trimming shortened V by 5 bases and J by 0 bases, and 13 bases separated the two germline ends. This CDR3 is 15 amino acids long. Looked up from germline, CDR1 is SEHNR and CDR2 is FQNEAQ (reference sequence). CDR3 nucleotides: TGTGCCAGCAGCCCGGACAGTGGGGTGAACACTGAAGCTTTCTTT. Amino acid sequence: CASSPDSGVNTEAFF. Full variable domain (remainder filled in from reference TRBV7-9 and TRBJ1-1): DTGVSQNPRHKITKRGQNVTFRCDPISEHNRLYWYRQTLGQGPEFLTYFQNEAQLEKSRLLSDRFSAERPKGSFSTLEIQRTEQGDSAMYLCASSPDSGVNTEAFFGQGTRLTVV.

The rearrangement joins TRBV19 to TRBJ1-2; D is perhaps TRBD1 (5 bases). Germline V gene data show CDR1 as LNHDA and CDR2 as SQIVND (reference sequence). The CDR3 has 15 amino acids. The V gene lost 5 bases and the J gene lost 3 bases, with 16 bases spanning the gap. The CDR3 protein is CASSPSSAGDYGYTF. The CDR3 DNA is TGTGCCAGTAGTCCTTCTTCCGCGGGGGACTATGGCTACACCTTC. Using reference TRBV19 and TRBJ1-2 for the parts outside the CDR3, the full variable domain is DGGITQSPKYLFRKEGQNVTLSCEQNLNHDAMYWYRQDPGQGLRLIYYSQIVNDFQKGDIAEGYSVSREKKESFPLTVTSAQKNPTAFYLCASSPSSAGDYGYTFGSGTRLTVV.

This chain uses TRBV19 with TRBJ1-1; D may be TRBD1 (5 bases). Per germline, CDR1 LNHDA and CDR2 SQIVND (reference sequence). This CDR3 is 16 amino acids long. The V and J ends lost 6 bases and 3 bases respectively, with 20 bases between them. The CDR3 DNA sequence: TGTGCCAGTAGGACTGGGGCCGGAAGGTACGACACTGAAGCTTTCTTT. Translation gives CASRTGAGRYDTEAFF.

The gene calls are TRBV6-6 and TRBJ1-5; D might be TRBD1 (6 bases). There are 14 residues in the CDR3. V was shortened by 10 bases and J by 5 bases, with 18 bases between the two germline ends. The germline CDR1 and CDR2 sequences are MNHNY and SVGAGI (reference sequence). The CDR3 spells CATLKGGLDQPQHF. CDR3 DNA: TGTGCCACCCTAAAGGGGGGTCTCGATCAGCCCCAGCATTTT.

Written as DNA, the CDR3 is TGTGCCAGTAGTATAGGTAACGCTGAGACGGCCCAGTACTTC. It specifies CASSIGNAETAQYF. The chain combines TRBV19 with TRBJ2-5; no clear D. Germline CDR1 is LNHDA and CDR2 is SQIVND (reference sequence). The CDR3 covers 14 residues. V shed 1 base and J shed 9 bases, with 15 bases lying between them. The full variable domain, with the rest looked up from reference TRBV19 and TRBJ2-5, is DGGITQSPKYLFRKEGQNVTLSCEQNLNHDAMYWYRQDPGQGLRLIYYSQIVNDFQKGDIAEGYSVSREKKESFPLTVTSAQKNPTAFYLCASSIGNAETAQYFGPGTRLLVL.

In its sample, this clone was seen once. The V and J genes are TRBV6-5 and TRBJ2-1; 9 bases are a match to TRBD1. The CDR3 spans 14 residues. V shed 5 bases and J 8 bases; nucleotides not matched to a gene: 7. Germline V CDR1 and CDR2: MNHEY, SVGAGI. This CDR3 is CASSPGQGNYEQFF. In DNA form, the CDR3 reads TGTGCCAGCAGTCCGGGACAGGGTAACTATGAGCAGTTCTTC.

The V gene is TRBV9, the J gene TRBJ2-2, with 8 bases matching TRBD1. This CDR3 contains 15 residues. Germline values: CDR1 SGDLS, CDR2 YYNGEE. The V gene end was trimmed by 2 bases and the J gene end by 7 bases; junction bases not matched to a gene: 7. CDR3 in DNA: TGTGCCAGCAGCGTCGCGCAGGGGGCTGGCGGGGAGCTGTTTTTT. Translating it yields CASSVAQGAGGELFF.

The chain uses TRBV7-9 and TRBJ1-2; TRBD1 is a possible D gene (6 bases). The CDR3 runs to 15 residues. With 4 bases removed from V and 7 bases from J, the gap between germline ends came to 19 bases. Germline V gene sequence: CDR1 SEHNR, CDR2 FQNEAQ (reference sequence). The CDR3 is CASSSRLGGVGGYTF. CDR3 nucleotides: TGTGCCAGCAGCTCCAGATTGGGGGGCGTCGGTGGCTACACCTTC. The full variable domain, rest sourced from reference TRBV7-9 and TRBJ1-2, is DTGVSQNPRHKITKRGQNVTFRCDPISEHNRLYWYRQTLGQGPEFLTYFQNEAQLEKSRLLSDRFSAERPKGSFSTLEIQRTEQGDSAMYLCASSSRLGGVGGYTFGSGTRLTVV.

This sequence joins TRBV19 and TRBJ1-2, with TRBD1 matching over 8 bases. Germline loops: CDR1 LNHDA, CDR2 SQIVND (reference sequence). The CDR3 consists of 13 residues. V lost 6 bases to trimming and J lost 6 bases; unmatched junction nucleotides: 6. The CDR3 sequence is CASSRQGADGYTF. DNA for the CDR3: TGTGCCAGTAGCAGGCAGGGGGCTGATGGCTACACCTTC.

This chain connects TRBV11-2 to TRBJ2-7; TRBD2 might be the D (5 bases). Looked up from germline, CDR1 is SGHAT and CDR2 is FQNNGV. The CDR3 loop spans 13 amino acids. Trimming cost V 3 bases and J 3 bases, with 9 bases left between them. CDR3 sequence: CASSLRAYYEQYF. The CDR3 DNA follows: TGTGCCAGCAGCTTGAGGGCGTACTACGAGCAGTACTTC. Using reference TRBV11-2 and TRBJ2-7 for the parts outside the CDR3, the full variable domain is EAGVAQSPRYKIIEKRQSVAFWCNPISGHATLYWYQQILGQGPKLLIQFQNNGVVDDSQLPKDRFSAERLKGVDSTLKIQPAKLEDSAVYLCASSLRAYYEQYFGPGTRLTVT.